A single sample is the source of the 2 T cell receptor beta chains below, sequenced in a study of shared clonotypes between healthy human individuals. Profiling relied on immunoSEQ multiplex PCR, and the TCRdb table lists in-frame clones only, not all of them. The sample has approximately 1,500,000 clones, around 98% seen once. The sequenced sample consisted of naive CD4+ T cells sorted from blood. Indicated subset: CD45RA+ positively selected. These receptors came from a man aged 25-40 years in good health.

The table lists this clone with a count of one. This chain uses TRBV7-6 with TRBJ1-2; no firm D call. Trimming stripped 6 bases from V and 4 bases from J, with 12 bases between. The CDR3 contains 13 residues. Germline V gene lookup returns CDR1 SGHVS and CDR2 FNYEAQ. CDR3 loop: CASSSQPSYGYTF. The CDR3 nucleotides are TGTGCCAGCAGTTCTCAGCCTTCCTATGGCTACACCTTC. The full variable domain, its missing parts supplied by reference TRBV7-6 and TRBJ1-2, is GAGVSQSPRYKVTKRGQDVALRCDPISGHVSLYWYRQALGQGPEFLTYFNYEAQQDKSGLPNDRFSAERPEGSISTLTIQRTEQRDSAMYRCASSSQPSYGYTFGSGTRLTVV.

CDR3 sequence: CASSYQLAGVNTGELFF. As DNA, the CDR3 is TGTGCCAGCAGCTACCAACTAGCGGGAGTTAACACCGGGGAGCTGTTTTTT. V is TRBV9 and J is TRBJ2-2; TRBD2 aligns across 11 bases. V gave up 4 bases and J gave up 2 bases; unmatched junction bases: 7. Germline-derived CDR1 and CDR2 are SGDLS and YYNGEE. There are 17 residues in the CDR3.